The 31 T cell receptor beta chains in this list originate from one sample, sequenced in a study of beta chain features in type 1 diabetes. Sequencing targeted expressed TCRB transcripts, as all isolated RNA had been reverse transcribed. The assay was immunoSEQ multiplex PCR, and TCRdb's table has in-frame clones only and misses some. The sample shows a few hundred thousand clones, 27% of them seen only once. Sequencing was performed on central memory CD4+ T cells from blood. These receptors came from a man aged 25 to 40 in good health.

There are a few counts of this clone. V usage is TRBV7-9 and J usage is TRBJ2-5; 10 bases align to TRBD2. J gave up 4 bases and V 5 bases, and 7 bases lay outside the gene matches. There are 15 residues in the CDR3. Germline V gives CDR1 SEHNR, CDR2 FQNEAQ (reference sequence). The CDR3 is CASSPGTSVIETQYF. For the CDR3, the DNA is TGTGCCAGCAGCCCCGGGACTAGCGTTATAGAGACCCAGTACTTC.

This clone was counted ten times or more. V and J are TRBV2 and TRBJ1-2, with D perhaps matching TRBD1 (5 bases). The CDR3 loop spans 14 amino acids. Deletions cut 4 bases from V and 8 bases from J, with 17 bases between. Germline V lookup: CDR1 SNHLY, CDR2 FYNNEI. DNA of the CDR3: TGTGCCAGCAGTGGCTCTCAGGGAGTTCCGGGCTACACCTTC. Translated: CASSGSQGVPGYTF.

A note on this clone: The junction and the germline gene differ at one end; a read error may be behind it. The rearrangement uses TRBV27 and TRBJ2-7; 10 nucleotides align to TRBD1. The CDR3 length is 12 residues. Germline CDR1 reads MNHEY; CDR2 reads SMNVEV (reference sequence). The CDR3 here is CASRPTGGAFDF. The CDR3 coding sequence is TGTGCCAGCAGACCGACAGGGGGCGCCTTCGATTTC.

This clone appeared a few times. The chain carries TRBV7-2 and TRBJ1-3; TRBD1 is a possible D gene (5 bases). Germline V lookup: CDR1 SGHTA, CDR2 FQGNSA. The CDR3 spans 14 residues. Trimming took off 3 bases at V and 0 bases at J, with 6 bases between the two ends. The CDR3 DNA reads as TGTGCCAGCAGCTTCAGGGTCTCTGGAAACACCATATATTTT. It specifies CASSFRVSGNTIYF.

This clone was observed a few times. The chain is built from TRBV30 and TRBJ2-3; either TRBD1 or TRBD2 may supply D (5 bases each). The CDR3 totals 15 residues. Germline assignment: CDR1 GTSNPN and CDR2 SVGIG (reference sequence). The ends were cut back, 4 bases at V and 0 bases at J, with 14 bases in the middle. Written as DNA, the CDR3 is TGTGCCTGGACTCTTACCGGGGCTAGCACAGATACGCAGTATTTT. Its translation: CAWTLTGASTDTQYF.

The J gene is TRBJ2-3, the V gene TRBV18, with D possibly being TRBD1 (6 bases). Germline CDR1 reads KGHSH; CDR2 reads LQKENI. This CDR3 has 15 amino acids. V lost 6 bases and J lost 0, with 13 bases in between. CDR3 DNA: TGTGCCAGCTCGACACTAGGGGGAAGCACAGATACGCAGTATTTT. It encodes CASSTLGGSTDTQYF.

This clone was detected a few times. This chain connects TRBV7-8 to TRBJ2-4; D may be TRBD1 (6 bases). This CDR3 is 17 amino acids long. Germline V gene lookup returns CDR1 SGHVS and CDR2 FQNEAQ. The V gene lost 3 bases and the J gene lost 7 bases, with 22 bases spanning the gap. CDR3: CASSFPLDQGMANIQYF. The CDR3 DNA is TGTGCCAGCAGCTTCCCCTTGGATCAGGGGATGGCGAACATTCAGTACTTC.

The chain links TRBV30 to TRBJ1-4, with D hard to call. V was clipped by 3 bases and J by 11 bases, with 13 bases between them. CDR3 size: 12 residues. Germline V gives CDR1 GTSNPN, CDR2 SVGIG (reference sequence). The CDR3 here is CAWSARVGKLFF. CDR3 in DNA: TGTGCCTGGAGCGCTCGGGTGGGGAAACTGTTTTTT.

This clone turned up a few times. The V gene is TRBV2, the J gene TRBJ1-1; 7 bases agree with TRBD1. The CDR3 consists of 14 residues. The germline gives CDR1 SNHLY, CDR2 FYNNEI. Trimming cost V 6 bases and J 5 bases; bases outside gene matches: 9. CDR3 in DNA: TGTGCCAGCAGCTATACAGGGGTGGGGACTGAAGCTTTCTTT. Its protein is CASSYTGVGTEAFF.

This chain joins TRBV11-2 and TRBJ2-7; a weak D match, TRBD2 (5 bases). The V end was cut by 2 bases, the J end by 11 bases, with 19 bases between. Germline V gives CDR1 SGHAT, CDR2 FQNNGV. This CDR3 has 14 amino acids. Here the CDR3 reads CASSLSEDSQVKYF. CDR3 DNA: TGTGCCAGCAGCTTATCCGAGGACTCCCAAGTGAAGTACTTC.

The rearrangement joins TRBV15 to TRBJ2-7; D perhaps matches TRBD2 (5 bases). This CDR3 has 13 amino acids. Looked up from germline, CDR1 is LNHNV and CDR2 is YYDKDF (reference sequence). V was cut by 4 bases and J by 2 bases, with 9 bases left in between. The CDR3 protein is CATSIHGAYEQYF. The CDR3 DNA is TGTGCCACCAGCATCCACGGGGCCTACGAGCAGTACTTC.

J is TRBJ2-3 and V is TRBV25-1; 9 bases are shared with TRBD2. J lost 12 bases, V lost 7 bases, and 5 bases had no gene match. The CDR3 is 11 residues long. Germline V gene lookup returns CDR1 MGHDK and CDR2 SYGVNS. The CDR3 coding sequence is TGTGCCAGCAAAGAGCGGGAGGCTCAGTATTTT. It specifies CASKEREAQYF.

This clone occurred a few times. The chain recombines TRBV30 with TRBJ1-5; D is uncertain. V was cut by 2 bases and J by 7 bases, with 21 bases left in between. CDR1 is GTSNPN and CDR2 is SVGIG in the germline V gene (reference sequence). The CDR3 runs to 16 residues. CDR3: CAWSPSPGGEGQPQHF. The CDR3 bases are TGTGCCTGGAGTCCCTCCCCTGGTGGGGAGGGCCAGCCCCAGCATTTT.

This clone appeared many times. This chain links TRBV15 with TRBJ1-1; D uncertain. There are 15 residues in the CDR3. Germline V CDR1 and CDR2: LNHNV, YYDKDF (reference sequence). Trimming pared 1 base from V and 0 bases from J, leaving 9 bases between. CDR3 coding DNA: TGTGCCACCAGCAGAGGCTTACAAGTGAACACTGAAGCTTTCTTT. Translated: CATSRGLQVNTEAFF.

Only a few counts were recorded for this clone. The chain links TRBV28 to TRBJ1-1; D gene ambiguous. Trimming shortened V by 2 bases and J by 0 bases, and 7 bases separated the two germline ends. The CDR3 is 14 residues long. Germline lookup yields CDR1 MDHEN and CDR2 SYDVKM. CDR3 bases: TGTGCCAGCAGTTTACCTCAGATGAACACTGAAGCTTTCTTT. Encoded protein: CASSLPQMNTEAFF. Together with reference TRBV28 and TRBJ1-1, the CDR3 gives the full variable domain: DVKVTQSSRYLVKRTGEKVFLECVQDMDHENMFWYRQDPGLGLRLIYFSYDVKMKEKGDIPEGYSVSREKKERFSLILESASTNQTSMYLCASSLPQMNTEAFFGQGTRLTVV.

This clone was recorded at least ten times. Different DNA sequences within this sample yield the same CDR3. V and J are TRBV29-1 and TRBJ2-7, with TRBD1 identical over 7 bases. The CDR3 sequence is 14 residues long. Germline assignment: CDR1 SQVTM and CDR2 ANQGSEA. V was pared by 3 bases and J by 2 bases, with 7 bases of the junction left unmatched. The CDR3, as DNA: TGCAGCGTTGATGGTGTCCAGGGGGCCTACGAGCAGTACTTC. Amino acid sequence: CSVDGVQGAYEQYF.

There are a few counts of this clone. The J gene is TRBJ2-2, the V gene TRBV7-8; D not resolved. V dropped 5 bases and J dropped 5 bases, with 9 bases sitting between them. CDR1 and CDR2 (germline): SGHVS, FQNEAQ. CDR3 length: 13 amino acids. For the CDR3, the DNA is TGTGCCAGCAGCCCTAGGAATACCGGGGAGCTGTTTTTT. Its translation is CASSPRNTGELFF. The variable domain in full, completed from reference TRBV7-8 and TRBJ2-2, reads GAGVSQSPRYKVAKRGQDVALRCDPISGHVSLFWYQQALGQGPEFLTYFQNEAQLDKSGLPSDRFFAERPEGSVSTLKIQRTQQEDSAVYLCASSPRNTGELFFGEGSRLTVL.

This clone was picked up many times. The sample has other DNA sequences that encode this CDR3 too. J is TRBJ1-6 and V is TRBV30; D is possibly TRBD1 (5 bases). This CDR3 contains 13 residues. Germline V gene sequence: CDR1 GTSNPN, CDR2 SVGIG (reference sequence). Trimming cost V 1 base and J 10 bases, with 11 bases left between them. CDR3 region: CAWSEGDSSPLHF. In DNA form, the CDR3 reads TGTGCCTGGAGTGAAGGGGATAGCTCACCCCTCCACTTT.

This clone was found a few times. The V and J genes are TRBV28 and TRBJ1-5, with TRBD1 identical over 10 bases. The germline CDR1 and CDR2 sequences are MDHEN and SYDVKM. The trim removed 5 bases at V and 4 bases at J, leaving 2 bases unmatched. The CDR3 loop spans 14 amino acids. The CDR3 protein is CASSDRGQNQPQHF. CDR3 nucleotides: TGTGCCAGCAGTGACAGGGGGCAAAATCAGCCCCAGCATTTT.

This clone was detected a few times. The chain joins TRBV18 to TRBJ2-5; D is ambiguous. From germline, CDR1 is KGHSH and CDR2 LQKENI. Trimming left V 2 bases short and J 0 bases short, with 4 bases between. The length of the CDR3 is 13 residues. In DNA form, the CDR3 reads TGTGCCAGCTCACCAGTAGACCAAGAGACCCAGTACTTC. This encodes CASSPVDQETQYF.

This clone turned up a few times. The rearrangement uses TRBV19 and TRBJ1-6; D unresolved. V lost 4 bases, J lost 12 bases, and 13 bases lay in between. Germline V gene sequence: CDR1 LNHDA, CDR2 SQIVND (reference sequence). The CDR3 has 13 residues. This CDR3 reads CASSNAGLGPLHF. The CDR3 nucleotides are TGTGCCAGTAGTAATGCGGGCCTGGGACCCCTCCACTTT.

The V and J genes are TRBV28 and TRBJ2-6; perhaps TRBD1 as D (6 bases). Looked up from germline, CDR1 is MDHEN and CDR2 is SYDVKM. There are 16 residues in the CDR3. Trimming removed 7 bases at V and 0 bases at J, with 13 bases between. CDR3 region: CASTGQRSSGANVLTF. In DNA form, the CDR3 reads TGTGCCAGCACAGGACAGCGGAGCTCTGGGGCCAACGTCCTGACTTTC. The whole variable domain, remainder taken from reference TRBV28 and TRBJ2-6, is DVKVTQSSRYLVKRTGEKVFLECVQDMDHENMFWYRQDPGLGLRLIYFSYDVKMKEKGDIPEGYSVSREKKERFSLILESASTNQTSMYLCASTGQRSSGANVLTFGAGSRLTVL.

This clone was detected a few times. The CDR3 reads CSVETSGGFGEQFF. The CDR3, as DNA: TGCAGCGTTGAAACTAGCGGGGGGTTCGGAGAGCAGTTCTTC. The rearrangement uses TRBV29-1 and TRBJ2-1; 12 nucleotides agree with TRBD2. This CDR3 contains 14 residues. Trimming at V came to 2 bases and at J to 10 bases, leaving 6 bases not matched to a gene. Germline-derived CDR1 and CDR2 are SQVTM and ANQGSEA.

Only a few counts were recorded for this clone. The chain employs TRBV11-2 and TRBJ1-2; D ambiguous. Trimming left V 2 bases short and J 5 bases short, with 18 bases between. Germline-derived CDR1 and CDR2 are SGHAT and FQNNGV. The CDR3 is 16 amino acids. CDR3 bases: TGTGCCAGCAGCTTAACTAGGCAGGATGATCTATATGGCTACACCTTC. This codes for CASSLTRQDDLYGYTF.

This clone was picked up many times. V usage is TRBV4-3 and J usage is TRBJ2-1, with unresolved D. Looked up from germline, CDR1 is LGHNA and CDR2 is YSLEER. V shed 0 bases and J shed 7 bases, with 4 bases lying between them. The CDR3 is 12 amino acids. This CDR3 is CASSQDRNEQFF. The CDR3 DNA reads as TGCGCCAGCAGCCAAGATCGTAATGAGCAGTTCTTC.

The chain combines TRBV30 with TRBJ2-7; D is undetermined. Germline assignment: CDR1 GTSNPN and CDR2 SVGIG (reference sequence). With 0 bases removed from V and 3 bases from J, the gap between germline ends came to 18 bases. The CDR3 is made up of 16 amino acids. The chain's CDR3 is CAWSVSRTSTLYEQYF. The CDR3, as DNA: TGTGCCTGGAGTGTGAGTCGGACCAGCACCCTCTACGAGCAGTACTTC.

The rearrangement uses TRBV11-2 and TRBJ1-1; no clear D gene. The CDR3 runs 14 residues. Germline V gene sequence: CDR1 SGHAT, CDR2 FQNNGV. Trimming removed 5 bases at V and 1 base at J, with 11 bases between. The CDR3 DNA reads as TGTGCCAGCAGCCCCCATGGCAAGAACACTGAAGCTTTCTTT. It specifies CASSPHGKNTEAFF.

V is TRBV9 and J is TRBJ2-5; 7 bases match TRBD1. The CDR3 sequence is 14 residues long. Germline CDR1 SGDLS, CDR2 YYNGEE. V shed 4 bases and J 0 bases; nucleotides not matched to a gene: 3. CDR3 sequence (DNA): TGTGCCAGCAGCATACAGGGGCACCAAGAGACCCAGTACTTC. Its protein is CASSIQGHQETQYF.

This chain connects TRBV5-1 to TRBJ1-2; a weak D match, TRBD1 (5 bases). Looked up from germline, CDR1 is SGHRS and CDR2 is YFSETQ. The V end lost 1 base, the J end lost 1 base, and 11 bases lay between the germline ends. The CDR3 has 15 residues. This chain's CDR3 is CASSLIGASNYGYTF. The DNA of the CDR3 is TGCGCCAGCAGCTTGATAGGGGCCAGTAACTATGGCTACACCTTC.

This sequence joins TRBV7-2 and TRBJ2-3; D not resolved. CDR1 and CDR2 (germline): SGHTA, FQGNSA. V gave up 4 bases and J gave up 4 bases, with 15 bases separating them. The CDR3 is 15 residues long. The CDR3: CASSSRISSPDTQYF. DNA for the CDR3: TGTGCCAGCAGCTCCCGCATCAGCTCTCCAGATACGCAGTATTTT. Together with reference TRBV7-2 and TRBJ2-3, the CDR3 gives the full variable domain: GAGVSQSPSNKVTEKGKDVELRCDPISGHTALYWYRQSLGQGLEFLIYFQGNSAPDKSGLPSDRFSAERTGGSVSTLTIQRTQQEDSAVYLCASSSRISSPDTQYFGPGTRLTVL.

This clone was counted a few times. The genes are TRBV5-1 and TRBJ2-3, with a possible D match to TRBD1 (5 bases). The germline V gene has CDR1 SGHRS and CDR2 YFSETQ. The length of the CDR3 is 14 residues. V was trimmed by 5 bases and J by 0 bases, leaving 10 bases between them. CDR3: CASRKGISTDTQYF. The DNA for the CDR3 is TGCGCCAGCAGAAAGGGGATTAGCACAGATACGCAGTATTTT.